This T cell receptor (beta chain) was observed in a study of blood T cell repertoires in COVID-19. Study-wide background: Researchers got acute and convalescent COVID-19 samples from the United States, Italy and Spain. In each case, the material was cDNA or gDNA derived from T cells, B-cell-depleted T cells, or PBMCs.

In the original analysis: Amplification from reference gene primers served as the basis for estimated nucleated cell counts. TCRdb's copy holds only in-frame clones and misses some; the assay was immunoSEQ multiplex PCR. The V and J calls and clone size come from that table; D and trimming were worked out from the DNA. The table records a few hundred thousand clones, roughly 86% of them present only once. Trimming took 8 bases from V and 6 from J; bases not matched to a gene: 5. There are 13 residues in the CDR3. The germline V gene has CDR1 MNHEY and CDR2 SMNVEV (reference sequence). The TCR originated in a woman in her forties or fifties with acute or convalescent COVID-19. The rearrangement uses TRBV27 and TRBJ2-1, with 9 bases lining up with TRBD1. The sequencing input was peripheral blood. This CDR3 is CASAGTGFNEQFF. CDR3 coding DNA: TGTGCCAGCGCCGGGACAGGGTTCAATGAGCAGTTCTTC.